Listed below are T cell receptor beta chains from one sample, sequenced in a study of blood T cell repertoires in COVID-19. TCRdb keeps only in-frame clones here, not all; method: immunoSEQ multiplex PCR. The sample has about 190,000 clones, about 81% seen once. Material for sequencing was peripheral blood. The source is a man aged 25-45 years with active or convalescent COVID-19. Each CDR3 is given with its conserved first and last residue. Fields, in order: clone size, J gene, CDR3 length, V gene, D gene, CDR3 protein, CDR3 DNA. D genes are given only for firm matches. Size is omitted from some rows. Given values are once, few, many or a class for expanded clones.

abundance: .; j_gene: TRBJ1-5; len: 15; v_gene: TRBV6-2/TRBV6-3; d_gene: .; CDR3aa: CASSYGRGSNQPQHF; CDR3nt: TGTGCCAGCAGTTACGGTAGGGGTAGCAATCAGCCCCAGCATTTT
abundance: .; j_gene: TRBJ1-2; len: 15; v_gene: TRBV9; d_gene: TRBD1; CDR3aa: CASSVANRGNYGYTF; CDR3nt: TGTGCCAGCAGCGTAGCGAACAGGGGAAACTATGGCTACACCTTC
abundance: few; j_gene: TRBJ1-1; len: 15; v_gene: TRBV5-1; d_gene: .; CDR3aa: CASSFDGWRDTEAFF; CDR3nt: TGCGCCAGCAGCTTTGACGGGTGGAGGGACACTGAAGCTTTCTTT
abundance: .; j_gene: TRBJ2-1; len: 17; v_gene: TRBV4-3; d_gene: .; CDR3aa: CASSADAATGSYNEQFF; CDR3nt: TGCGCCAGCAGCGCCGACGCTGCGACGGGGTCCTACAATGAGCAGTTCTTC
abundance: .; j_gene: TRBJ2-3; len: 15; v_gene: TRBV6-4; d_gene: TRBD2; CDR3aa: CASSERGLSTDTQYF; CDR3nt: TGTGCCAGCAGCGAGCGGGGACTTAGCACAGATACGCAGTATTTT
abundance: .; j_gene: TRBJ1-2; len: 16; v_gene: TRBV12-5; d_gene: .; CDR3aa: CASGLVLGQGRDGYTF; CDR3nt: TGTGCTAGTGGTTTGGTACTTGGGCAGGGGAGAGATGGCTACACCTTC
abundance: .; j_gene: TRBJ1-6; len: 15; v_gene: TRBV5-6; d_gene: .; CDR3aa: CASSLFHTGESPLHF; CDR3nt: TGTGCCAGCAGCTTGTTCCATACGGGGGAATCACCCCTCCACTTT
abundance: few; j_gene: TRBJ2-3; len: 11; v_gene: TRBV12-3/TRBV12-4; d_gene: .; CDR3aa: CASSSSDTQYF; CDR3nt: TGTGCCAGCAGTTCTTCAGATACGCAGTATTTT
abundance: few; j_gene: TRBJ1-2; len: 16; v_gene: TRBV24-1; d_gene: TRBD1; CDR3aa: CATSGAPGTGNYGYTF; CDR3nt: TGTGCCACCAGTGGCGCTCCCGGGACAGGGAACTATGGCTACACCTTC
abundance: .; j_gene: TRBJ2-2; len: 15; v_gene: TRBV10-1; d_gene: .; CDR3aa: CASSDGIQANGELFF; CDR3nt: TGCGCCAGCAGTGATGGCATTCAGGCAAACGGGGAGCTGTTTTTT
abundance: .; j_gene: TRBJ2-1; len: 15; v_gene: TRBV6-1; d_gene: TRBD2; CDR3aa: CASSELAGAYNEQFF; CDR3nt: TGTGCCAGCAGTGAACTAGCGGGGGCGTACAATGAGCAGTTCTTC
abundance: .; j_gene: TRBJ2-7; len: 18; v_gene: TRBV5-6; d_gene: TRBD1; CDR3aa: CASSGRDRGQFRAYEQYF; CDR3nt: TGTGCCAGCAGCGGCCGGGACAGGGGGCAGTTTAGAGCCTACGAGCAGTACTTC
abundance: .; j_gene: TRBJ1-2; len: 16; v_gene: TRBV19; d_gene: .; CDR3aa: CASSITDFRSNYGYTF; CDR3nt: TGTGCCAGTAGTATAACGGATTTCAGGTCTAACTATGGCTACACCTTC
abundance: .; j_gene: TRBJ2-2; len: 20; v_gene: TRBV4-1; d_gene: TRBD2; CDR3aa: CASSQPGLAETTTNTGELFF; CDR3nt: TGCGCCAGCAGCCAACCGGGACTAGCGGAAACGACTACGAACACCGGGGAGCTGTTTTTT
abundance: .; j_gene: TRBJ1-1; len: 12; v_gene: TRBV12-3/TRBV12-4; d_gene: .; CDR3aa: CTLRTANTEAFF; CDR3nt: TGTACCCTGCGGACAGCGAACACTGAAGCTTTCTTT
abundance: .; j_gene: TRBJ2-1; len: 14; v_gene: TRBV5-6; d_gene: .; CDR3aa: CASSLSNQGFDLFF; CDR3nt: TGTGCCAGCAGCTTATCTAACCAGGGCTTTGATCTGTTCTTC
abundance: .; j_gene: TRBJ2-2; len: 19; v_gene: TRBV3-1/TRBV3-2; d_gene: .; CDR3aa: CASSQDPTDSGLHTGELFF; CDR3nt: TGTGCCAGCAGCCAAGACCCTACGGATAGCGGACTGCACACCGGGGAGCTGTTTTTT
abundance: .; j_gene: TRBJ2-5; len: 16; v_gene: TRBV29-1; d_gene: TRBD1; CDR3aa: CSVEGAPGQAQETQYF; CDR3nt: TGCAGCGTTGAAGGGGCCCCCGGACAGGCGCAAGAGACCCAGTACTTC
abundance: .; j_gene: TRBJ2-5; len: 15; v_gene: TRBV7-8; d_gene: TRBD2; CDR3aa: CASSPPGLAGETQYF; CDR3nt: TGTGCCAGCAGCCCGCCGGGACTAGCGGGAGAGACCCAGTACTTC
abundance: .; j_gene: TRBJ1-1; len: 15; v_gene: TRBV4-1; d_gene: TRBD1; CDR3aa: CASSQPKTGRVEAFF; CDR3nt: TGCGCCAGCAGCCAGCCTAAGACAGGGCGCGTTGAAGCTTTCTTT
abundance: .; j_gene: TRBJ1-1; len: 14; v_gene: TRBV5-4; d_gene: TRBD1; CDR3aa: CASSYDRGVSEAFF; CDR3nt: TGTGCCAGCAGTTATGACAGGGGGGTTTCTGAAGCTTTCTTT
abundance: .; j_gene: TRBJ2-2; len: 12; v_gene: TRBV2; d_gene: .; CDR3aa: CASTQITGELFF; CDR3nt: TGTGCCAGCACCCAGATCACCGGGGAGCTGTTTTTT
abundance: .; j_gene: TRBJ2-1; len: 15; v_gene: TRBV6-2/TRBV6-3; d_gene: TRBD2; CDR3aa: CASSGRGGEGDEQFF; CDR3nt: TGTGCCAGCAGCGGCCGGGGGGGCGAGGGGGATGAGCAGTTCTTC
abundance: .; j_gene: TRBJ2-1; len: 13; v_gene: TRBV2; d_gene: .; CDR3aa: CASRPRTDNEQFF; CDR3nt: TGTGCCAGCCGACCCCGGACAGACAATGAGCAGTTCTTC
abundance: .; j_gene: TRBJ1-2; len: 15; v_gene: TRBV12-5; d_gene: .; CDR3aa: CASRRAGLGGYGYTF; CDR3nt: TGTGCTAGTCGTCGGGCGGGCCTGGGGGGCTATGGCTACACCTTC
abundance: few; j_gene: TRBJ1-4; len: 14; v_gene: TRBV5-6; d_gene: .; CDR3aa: CASSFGRGYEKLFF; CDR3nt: TGTGCCAGCAGCTTCGGAAGGGGGTATGAAAAACTGTTTTTT
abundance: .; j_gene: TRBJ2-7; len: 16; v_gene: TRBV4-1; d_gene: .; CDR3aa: CASSPAGDSSSYEQYF; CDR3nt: TGCGCCAGCAGCCCTGCAGGCGACAGTAGCTCCTACGAGCAGTACTTC
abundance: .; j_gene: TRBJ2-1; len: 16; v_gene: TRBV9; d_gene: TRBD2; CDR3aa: CASSAGSGSSYNEQFF; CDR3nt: TGTGCCAGCAGCGCGGGTAGCGGGAGCTCCTACAATGAGCAGTTCTTC
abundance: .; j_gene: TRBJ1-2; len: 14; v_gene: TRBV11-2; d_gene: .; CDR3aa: CASSRSGDTQRYTF; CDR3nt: TGTGCCAGCAGCCGATCCGGGGACACCCAGCGCTACACCTTC
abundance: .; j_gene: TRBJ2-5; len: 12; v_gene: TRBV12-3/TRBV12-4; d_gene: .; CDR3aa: CASSLRRETQYF; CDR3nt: TGTGCCAGCAGTTTAAGGCGGGAGACCCAGTACTTC
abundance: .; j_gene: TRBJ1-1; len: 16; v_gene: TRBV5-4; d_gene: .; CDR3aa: CASSPLQGAMNTEAFF; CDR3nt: TGTGCCAGCAGCCCGTTACAGGGAGCTATGAACACTGAAGCTTTCTTT
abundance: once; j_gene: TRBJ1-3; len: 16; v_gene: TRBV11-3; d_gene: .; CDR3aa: CASRNPQGSSGNTIYF; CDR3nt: TGTGCCAGCAGAAATCCTCAGGGTTCCTCTGGAAACACCATATATTTT
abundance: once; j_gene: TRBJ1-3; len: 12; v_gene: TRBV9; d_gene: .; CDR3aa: CASSVESGAIYF; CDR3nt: TGTGCCAGCAGCGTAGAGTCGGGGGCCATATATTTT
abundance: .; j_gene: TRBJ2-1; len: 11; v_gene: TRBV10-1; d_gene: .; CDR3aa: CASSDGRGQFF; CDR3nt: TGCGCCAGCAGTGACGGCAGAGGGCAGTTCTTC
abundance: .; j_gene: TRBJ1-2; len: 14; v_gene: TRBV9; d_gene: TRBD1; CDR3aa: CASSVARGWDGYTF; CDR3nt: TGTGCCAGCAGCGTAGCCAGGGGGTGGGATGGCTACACCTTC
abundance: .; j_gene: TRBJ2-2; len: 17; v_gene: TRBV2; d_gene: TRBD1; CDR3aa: CASNLNRGGADTGELFF; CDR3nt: TGTGCCAGCAACCTAAACCGAGGGGGCGCCGACACCGGGGAGCTGTTTTTT
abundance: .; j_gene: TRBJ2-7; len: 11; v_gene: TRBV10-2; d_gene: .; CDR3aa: CATRLGYEQYF; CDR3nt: TGCGCCACCCGGCTAGGCTACGAGCAGTACTTC
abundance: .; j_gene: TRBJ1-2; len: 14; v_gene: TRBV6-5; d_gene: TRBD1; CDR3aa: CASSTGDQNYGYTF; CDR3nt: TGTGCCAGCAGTACAGGGGACCAGAACTATGGCTACACCTTC
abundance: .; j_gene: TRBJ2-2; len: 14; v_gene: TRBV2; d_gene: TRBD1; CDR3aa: CASRGQASTGELFF; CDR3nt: TGTGCCAGCAGGGGACAGGCGAGTACCGGGGAGCTGTTTTTT
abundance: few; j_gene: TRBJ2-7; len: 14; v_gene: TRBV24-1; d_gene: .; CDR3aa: CATRAGDSSYEQYF; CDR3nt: TGTGCCACCAGAGCAGGGGATTCCTCCTACGAGCAGTACTTC
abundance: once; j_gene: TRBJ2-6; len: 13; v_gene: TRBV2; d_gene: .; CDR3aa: CATRDSGANVLTF; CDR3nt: TGTGCCACCAGGGACTCAGGGGCCAACGTCCTGACTTTC
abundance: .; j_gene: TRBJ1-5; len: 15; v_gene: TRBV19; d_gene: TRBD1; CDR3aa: CASTPGQGAKQPQHF; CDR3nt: TGTGCCAGCACCCCGGGGCAGGGGGCTAAGCAGCCCCAGCATTTT
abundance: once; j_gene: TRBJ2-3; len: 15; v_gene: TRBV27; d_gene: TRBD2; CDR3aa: CASTKRGDSTDTQYF; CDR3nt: TGTGCCAGCACTAAGCGGGGGGATAGCACAGATACGCAGTATTTT
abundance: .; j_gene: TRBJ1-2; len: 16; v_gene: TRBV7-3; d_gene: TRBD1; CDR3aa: CASSLAETGGHGGYTF; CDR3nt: TGTGCCAGCAGCTTAGCTGAGACAGGGGGGCACGGTGGCTACACCTTC
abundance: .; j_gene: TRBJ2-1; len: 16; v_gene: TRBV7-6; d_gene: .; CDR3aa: CASSLAPGAGYNEQFF; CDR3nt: TGTGCCAGCAGCTTAGCGCCAGGGGCCGGCTACAATGAGCAGTTCTTC